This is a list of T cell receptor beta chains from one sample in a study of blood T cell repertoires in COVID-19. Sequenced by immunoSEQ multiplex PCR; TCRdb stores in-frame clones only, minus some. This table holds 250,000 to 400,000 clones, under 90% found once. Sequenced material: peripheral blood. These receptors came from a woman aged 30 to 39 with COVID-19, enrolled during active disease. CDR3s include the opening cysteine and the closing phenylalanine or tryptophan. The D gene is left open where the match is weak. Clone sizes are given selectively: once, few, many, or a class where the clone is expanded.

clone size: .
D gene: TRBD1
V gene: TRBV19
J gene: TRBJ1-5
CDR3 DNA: TGTGCCAGTGGCAGACGGACAGGGCTCAATCAGCCCCAGCATTTT
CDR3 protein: CASGRRTGLNQPQHF

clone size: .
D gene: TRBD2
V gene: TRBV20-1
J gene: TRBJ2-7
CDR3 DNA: TGCAGTGCTAGTAGCGGGGACCGTACCTACGAGCAGTACTTC
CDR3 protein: CSASSGDRTYEQYF

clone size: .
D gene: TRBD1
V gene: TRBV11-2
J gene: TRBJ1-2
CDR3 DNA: TGTGCCAGCAGCCCCCGGACAGGTTGGGGCTACACCTTC
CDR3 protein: CASSPRTGWGYTF

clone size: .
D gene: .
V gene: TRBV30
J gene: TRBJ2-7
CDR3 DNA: TGTGCCTGGAGGGCTAGCGAGACCTACGAGCAGTACTTC
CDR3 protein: CAWRASETYEQYF

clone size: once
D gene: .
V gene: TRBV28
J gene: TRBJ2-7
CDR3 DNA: TGTGCCAGCAGTTTTAAGGTTTCGGAGGCGGACTCCTCCTACGAGCAGTACTTC
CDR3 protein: CASSFKVSEADSSYEQYF

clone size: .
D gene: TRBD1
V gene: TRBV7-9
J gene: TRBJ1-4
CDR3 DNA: TGTGCCAGCAGCTTATTTAACGGCGGGACAGGCGGTGAAAAACTGTTTTTT
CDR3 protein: CASSLFNGGTGGEKLFF

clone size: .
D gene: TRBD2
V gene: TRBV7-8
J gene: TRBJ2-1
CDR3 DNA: TGTGCCAGCAGCTTACAACTAGCGGGCGAGCAGTTCTTC
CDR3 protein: CASSLQLAGEQFF

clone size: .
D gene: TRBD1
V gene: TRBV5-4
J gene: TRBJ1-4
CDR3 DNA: TGTGCCAGCAGCGCCGGGACAGAGCAATCAACTAATGAAAAACTGTTTTTT
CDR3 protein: CASSAGTEQSTNEKLFF

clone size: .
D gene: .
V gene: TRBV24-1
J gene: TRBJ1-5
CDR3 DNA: TGTGCCACCAGTGACTGGGGGGATCAGCCCCAGCATTTT
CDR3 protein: CATSDWGDQPQHF

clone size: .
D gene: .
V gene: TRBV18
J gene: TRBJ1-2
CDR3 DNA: TGTGCCAGCTCACCACCGGATTCCCCGGAGGGCTACACCTTC
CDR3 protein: CASSPPDSPEGYTF

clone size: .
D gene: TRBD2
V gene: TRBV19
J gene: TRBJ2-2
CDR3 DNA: TGTGCCAGTAGCTACGACCGCGGGGGATTAAACACCGGGGAGCTGTTTTTT
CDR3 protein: CASSYDRGGLNTGELFF

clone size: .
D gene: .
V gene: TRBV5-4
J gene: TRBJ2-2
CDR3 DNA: TGTGCCAGCAGCTTGGGGGGGGTGATGACAGCGAACACCGGGGAGCTGTTTTTT
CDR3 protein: CASSLGGVMTANTGELFF

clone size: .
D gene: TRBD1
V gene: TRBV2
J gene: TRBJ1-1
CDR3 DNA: TGTGCCAGCAGTGACAGGGGGGAGGCTGAAGCTTTCTTT
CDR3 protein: CASSDRGEAEAFF

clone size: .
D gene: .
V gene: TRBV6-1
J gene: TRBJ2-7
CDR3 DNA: TGTGCCAGCAGACTAGGACAGAGCTACGAGCAGTACTTC
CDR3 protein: CASRLGQSYEQYF

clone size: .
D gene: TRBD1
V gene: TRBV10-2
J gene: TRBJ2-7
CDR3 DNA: TGCGCCAGCATCGGGGACAGGGAGGGCTACGAGCAGTACTTC
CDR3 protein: CASIGDREGYEQYF